This T cell receptor beta chain was sequenced in a study of blood T cell repertoires in COVID-19. Study at large: Italy, Spain and the United States were the sources of the convalescent and acute COVID-19 samples. In each case, the material was cDNA or gDNA derived from T cells, B-cell-depleted T cells, or PBMCs.

In the authors' methods: Amplification of reference gene primers was used by the study to estimate nucleated cell counts. Some clones are missing from TCRdb's copy, which holds only in-frame ones; the method was immunoSEQ multiplex PCR. V, J and clone size were drawn from that table, and D and trimming were deduced from the DNA. The sample contains approximately 110,000 clones, around 85% of which appear only once. Germline CDR1 and CDR2: SGDLS and YYNGEE. CDR3 length equals 14 residues. With V trimmed by 4 bases and J by 6 bases, 6 bases remained unmatched. V gene TRBV9 combines with J gene TRBJ2-2, with 7 bases lining up with TRBD1. This TCR was recovered from a man in his forties or fifties with acute or convalescent COVID-19. Sequenced: peripheral blood. The CDR3 DNA follows: TGTGCCAGCAGCCTCAGGGGGATCGCCGGGGAGCTGTTTTTT. This encodes CASSLRGIAGELFF.